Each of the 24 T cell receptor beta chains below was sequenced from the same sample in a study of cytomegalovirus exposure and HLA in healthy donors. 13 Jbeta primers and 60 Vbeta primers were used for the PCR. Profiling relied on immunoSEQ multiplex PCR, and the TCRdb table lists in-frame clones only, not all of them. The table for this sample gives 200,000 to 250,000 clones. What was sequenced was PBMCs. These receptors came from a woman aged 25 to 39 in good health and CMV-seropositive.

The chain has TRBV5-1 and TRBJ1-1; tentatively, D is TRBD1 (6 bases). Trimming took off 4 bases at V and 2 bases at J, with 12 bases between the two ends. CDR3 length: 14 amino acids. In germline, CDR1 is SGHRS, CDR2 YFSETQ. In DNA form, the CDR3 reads TGCGCCAGCAGCAACCAGGGGCGAAACACTGAAGCTTTCTTT. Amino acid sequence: CASSNQGRNTEAFF. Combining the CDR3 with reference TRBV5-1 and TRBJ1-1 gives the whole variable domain KAGVTQTPRYLIKTRGQQVTLSCSPISGHRSVSWYQQTPGQGLQFLFEYFSETQRNKGNFPGRFSGRQFSNSRSEMNVSTLELGDSALYLCASSNQGRNTEAFFGQGTRLTVV.

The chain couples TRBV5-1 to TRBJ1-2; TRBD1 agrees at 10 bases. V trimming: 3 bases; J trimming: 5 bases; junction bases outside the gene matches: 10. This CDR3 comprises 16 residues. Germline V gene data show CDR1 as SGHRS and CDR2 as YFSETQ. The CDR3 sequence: CASSSGGGTGVYGYTF. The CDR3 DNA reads TGCGCCAGCAGCTCCGGCGGGGGGACAGGGGTGTATGGCTACACCTTC.

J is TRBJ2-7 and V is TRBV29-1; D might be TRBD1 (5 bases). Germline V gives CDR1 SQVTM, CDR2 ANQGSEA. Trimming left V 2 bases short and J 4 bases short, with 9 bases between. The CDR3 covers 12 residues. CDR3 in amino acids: CSVEQGLYEQYF. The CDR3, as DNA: TGCAGCGTTGAACAGGGCCTATACGAGCAGTACTTC.

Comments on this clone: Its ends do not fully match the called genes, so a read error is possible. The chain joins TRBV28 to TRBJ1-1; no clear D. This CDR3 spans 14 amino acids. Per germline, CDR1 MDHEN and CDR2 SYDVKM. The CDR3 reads CASSLYSLNTGAFF. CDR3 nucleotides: TGTGCCAGCAGTTTATACAGCTTGAACACTGGAGCTTTCTTT. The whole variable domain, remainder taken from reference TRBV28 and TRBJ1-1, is DVKVTQSSRYLVKRTGEKVFLECVQDMDHENMFWYRQDPGLGLRLIYFSYDVKMKEKGDIPEGYSVSREKKERFSLILESASTNQTSMYLCASSLYSLNTGAFFGQGTRLTVV.

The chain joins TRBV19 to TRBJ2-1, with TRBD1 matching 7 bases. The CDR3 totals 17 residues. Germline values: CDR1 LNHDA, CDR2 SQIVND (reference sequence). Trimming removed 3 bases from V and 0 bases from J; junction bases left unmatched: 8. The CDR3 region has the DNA TGTGCCAGTAGTATGACAGGGCCTGTCCGCTCCTACAATGAGCAGTTCTTC. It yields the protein CASSMTGPVRSYNEQFF.

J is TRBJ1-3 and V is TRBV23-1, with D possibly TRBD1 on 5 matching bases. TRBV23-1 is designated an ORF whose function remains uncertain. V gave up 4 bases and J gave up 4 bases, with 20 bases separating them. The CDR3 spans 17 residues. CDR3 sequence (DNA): TGCGCCAGCAGTCTTCGGGAGAGGGGATATTCCGGAAACACCATATATTTT. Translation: CASSLRERGYSGNTIYF.

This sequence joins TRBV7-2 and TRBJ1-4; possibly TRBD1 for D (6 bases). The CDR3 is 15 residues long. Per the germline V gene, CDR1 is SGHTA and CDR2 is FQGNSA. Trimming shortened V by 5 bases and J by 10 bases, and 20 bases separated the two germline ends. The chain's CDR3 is CASSVTQGRGGKLFF. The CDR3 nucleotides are TGTGCCAGCAGCGTAACACAGGGTAGGGGCGGAAAACTGTTTTTT.

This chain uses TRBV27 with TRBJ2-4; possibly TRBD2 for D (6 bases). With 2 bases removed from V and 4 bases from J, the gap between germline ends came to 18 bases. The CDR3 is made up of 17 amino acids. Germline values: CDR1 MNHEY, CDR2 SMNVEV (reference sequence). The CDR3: CASSLGWVGTVKNIQYF. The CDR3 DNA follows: TGTGCCAGCAGTTTAGGGTGGGTGGGGACTGTAAAAAACATTCAGTACTTC.

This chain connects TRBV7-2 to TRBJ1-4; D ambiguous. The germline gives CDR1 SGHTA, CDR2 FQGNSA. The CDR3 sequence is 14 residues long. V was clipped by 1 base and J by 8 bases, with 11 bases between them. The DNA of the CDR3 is TGTGCCAGCAGCTTAGGTCTTCGCGGCGAAAAACTGTTTTTT. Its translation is CASSLGLRGEKLFF. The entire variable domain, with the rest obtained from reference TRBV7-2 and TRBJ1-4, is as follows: GAGVSQSPSNKVTEKGKDVELRCDPISGHTALYWYRQSLGQGLEFLIYFQGNSAPDKSGLPSDRFSAERTGGSVSTLTIQRTQQEDSAVYLCASSLGLRGEKLFFGSGTQLSVL.

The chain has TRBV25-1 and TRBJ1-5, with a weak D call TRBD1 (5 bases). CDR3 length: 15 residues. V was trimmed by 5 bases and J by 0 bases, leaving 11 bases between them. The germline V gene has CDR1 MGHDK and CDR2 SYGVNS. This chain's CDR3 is CASSRGGYSNQPQHF. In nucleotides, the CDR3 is TGTGCCAGCAGTCGGGGGGGATATAGCAATCAGCCCCAGCATTTT.

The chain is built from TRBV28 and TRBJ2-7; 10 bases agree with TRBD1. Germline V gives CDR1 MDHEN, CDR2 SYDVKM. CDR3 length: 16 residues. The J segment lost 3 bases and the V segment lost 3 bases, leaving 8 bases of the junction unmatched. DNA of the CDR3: TGTGCCAGCAGTTTCCGTCCGGGACAGGGGAACTACGAGCAGTACTTC. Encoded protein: CASSFRPGQGNYEQYF. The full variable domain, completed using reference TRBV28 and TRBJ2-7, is DVKVTQSSRYLVKRTGEKVFLECVQDMDHENMFWYRQDPGLGLRLIYFSYDVKMKEKGDIPEGYSVSREKKERFSLILESASTNQTSMYLCASSFRPGQGNYEQYFGPGTRLTVT.

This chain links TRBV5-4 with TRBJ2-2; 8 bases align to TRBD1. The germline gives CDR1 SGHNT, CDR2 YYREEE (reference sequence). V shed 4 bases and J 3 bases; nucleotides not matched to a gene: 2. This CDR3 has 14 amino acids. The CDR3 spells CASSVGQDTGELFF. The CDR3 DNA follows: TGTGCCAGCAGCGTGGGACAGGACACCGGGGAGCTGTTTTTT.

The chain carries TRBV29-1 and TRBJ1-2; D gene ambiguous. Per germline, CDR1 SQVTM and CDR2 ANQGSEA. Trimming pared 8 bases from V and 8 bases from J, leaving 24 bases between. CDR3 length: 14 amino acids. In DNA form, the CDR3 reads TGCAGCATATACGGAGTGGTCAGAAGTGAGGGCTACACCTTC. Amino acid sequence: CSIYGVVRSEGYTF. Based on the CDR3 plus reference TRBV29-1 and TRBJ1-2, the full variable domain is SAVISQKPSRDICQRGTSLTIQCQVDSQVTMMFWYRQQPGQSLTLIATANQGSEATYESGFVIDKFPISRPNLTFSTLTVSNMSPEDSSIYLCSIYGVVRSEGYTFGSGTRLTVV.

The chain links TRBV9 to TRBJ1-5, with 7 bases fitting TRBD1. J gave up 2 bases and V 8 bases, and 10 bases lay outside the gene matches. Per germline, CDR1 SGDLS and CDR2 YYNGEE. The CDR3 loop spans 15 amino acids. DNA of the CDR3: TGTGCCAGGAGGGAGAACGACAGGGGCAATCAGCCCCAGCATTTT. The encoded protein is CARRENDRGNQPQHF. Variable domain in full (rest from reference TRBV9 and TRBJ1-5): DSGVTQTPKHLITATGQRVTLRCSPRSGDLSVYWYQQSLDQGLQFLIQYYNGEERAKGNILERFSAQQFPDLHSELNLSSLELGDSALYFCARRENDRGNQPQHFGDGTRLSIL.

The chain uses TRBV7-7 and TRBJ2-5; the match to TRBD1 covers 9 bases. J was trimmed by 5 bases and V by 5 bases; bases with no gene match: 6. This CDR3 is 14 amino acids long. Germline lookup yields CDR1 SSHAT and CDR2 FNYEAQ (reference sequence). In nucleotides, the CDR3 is TGTGCCAGCAGCCCTGGGACAGGGCGGGAGACCCAGTACTTC. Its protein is CASSPGTGRETQYF. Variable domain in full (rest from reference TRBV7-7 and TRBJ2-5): GAGVSQSPRYKVTKRGQDVTLRCDPISSHATLYWYQQALGQGPEFLTYFNYEAQPDKSGLPSDRFSAERPEGSISTLTIQRTEQRDSAMYRCASSPGTGRETQYFGPGTRLLVL.

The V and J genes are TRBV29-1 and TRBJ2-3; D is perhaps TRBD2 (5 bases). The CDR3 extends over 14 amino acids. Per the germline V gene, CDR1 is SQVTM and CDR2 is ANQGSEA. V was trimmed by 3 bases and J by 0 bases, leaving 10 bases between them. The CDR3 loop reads CSVDVAGSTDTQYF. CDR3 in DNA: TGCAGCGTTGACGTGGCGGGTAGCACAGATACGCAGTATTTT.

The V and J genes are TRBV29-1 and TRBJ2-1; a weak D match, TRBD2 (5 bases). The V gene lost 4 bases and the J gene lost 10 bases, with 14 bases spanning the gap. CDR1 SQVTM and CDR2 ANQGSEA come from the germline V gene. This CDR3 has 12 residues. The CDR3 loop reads CSVGPPDFEQFF. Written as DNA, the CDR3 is TGCAGCGTTGGCCCCCCGGACTTCGAGCAGTTCTTC.

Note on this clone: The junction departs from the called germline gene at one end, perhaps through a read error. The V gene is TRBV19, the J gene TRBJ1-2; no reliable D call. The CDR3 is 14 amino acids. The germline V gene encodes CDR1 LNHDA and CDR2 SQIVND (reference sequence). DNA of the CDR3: TGTGCCAGTAGTATCCCCACCAATTACTACGGCTACACCTTC. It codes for CASSIPTNYYGYTF.

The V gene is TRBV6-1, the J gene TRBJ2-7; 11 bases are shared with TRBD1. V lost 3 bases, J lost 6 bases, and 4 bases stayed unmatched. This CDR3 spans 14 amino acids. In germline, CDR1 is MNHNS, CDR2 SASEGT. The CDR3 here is CASSDGTGGREQYF. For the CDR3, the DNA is TGTGCCAGCAGTGACGGGACAGGGGGGCGCGAGCAGTACTTC.

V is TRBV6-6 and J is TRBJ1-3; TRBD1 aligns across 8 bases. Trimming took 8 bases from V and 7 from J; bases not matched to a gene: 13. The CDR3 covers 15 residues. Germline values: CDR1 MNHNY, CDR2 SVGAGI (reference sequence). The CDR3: CASELGQGLRNTIYF. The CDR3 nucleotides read TGTGCCAGCGAGTTAGGACAGGGCCTCAGGAACACCATATATTTT.

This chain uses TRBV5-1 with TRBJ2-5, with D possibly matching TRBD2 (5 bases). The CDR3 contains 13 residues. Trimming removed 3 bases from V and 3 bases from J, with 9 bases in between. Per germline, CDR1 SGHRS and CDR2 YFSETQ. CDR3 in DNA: TGCGCCAGCAGCTCGGGAACCGAAGAGACCCAGTACTTC. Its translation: CASSSGTEETQYF. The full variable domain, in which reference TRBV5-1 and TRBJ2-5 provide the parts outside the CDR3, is KAGVTQTPRYLIKTRGQQVTLSCSPISGHRSVSWYQQTPGQGLQFLFEYFSETQRNKGNFPGRFSGRQFSNSRSEMNVSTLELGDSALYLCASSSGTEETQYFGPGTRLLVL.

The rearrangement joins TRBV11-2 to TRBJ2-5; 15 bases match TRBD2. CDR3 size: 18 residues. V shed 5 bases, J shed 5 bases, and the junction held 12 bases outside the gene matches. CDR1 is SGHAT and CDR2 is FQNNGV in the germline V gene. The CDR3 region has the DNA TGTGCCAGCAGCCCAGGACTAGCGGGAGGGCGTGGTTGGGAGACCCAGTACTTC. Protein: CASSPGLAGGRGWETQYF.

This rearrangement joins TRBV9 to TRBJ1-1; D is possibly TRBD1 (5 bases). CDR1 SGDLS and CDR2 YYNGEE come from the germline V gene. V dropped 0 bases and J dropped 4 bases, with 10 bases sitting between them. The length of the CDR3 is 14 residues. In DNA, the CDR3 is TGTGCCAGCAGCGTAGGTTATAGGGGCACTGAAGCTTTCTTT. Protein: CASSVGYRGTEAFF. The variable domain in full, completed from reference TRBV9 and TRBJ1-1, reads DSGVTQTPKHLITATGQRVTLRCSPRSGDLSVYWYQQSLDQGLQFLIQYYNGEERAKGNILERFSAQQFPDLHSELNLSSLELGDSALYFCASSVGYRGTEAFFGQGTRLTVV.

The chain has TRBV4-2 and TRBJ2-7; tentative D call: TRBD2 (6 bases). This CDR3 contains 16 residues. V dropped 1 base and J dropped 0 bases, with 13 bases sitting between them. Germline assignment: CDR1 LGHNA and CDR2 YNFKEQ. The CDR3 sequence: CASSQGAGGVSYEQYF. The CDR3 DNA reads TGTGCCAGCAGCCAAGGTGCGGGCGGGGTCTCCTACGAGCAGTACTTC.